Listed below are T cell receptor beta chains from one sample, sequenced in a study of CD8+CD57+ T cells in acquired aplastic anemia. TCRdb ran MiXCR on the reads and lists one entry per CDR3 protein. The table includes about 180,000 distinct CDR3 sequences, approximately 48% detected once. Sequenced: sorted CD4+, CD8+, or CD8+CD57+ T cells (not recorded which) from PBMCs. These receptors came from a human donor with aplastic anemia. Both conserved end residues are part of each CDR3. Fields, in order: D gene, J gene, V gene, clone size, CDR3 DNA, CDR3 protein. A D gene is named only where the DNA matches it firmly. The listing skips clone size in some rows; elsewhere it reads once, few, many or a size class.

- TRBJ1-2 TRBV10-3 - TGTGCCATCAGTCCTAGCGGGGCCTATGGCTACACCTTC CAISPSGAYGYTF
TRBD1 TRBJ2-5 TRBV24-1 - TGTGCCACCAGTGCCAAGGGACAGGGGATAGAGACCCAGTACTTC CATSAKGQGIETQYF
- TRBJ1-2 TRBV7-9 many TGTGCCAGCAGCCCCCCGGTCCGGGATGGCTACACCTTC CASSPPVRDGYTF
- TRBJ2-1 TRBV10-3 - TGTGCCATCAGTGATCTCCAGGGGTCCTACAATGAGCAGTTCTTC CAISDLQGSYNEQFF
- TRBJ1-4 TRBV5-1 many TGCGCCAGCAGTCCTAACAGTGCAACTAATGAAAAACTGTTTTTT CASSPNSATNEKLFF
- TRBJ1-6 TRBV5-8 many TGTGCCAGCAGCTTGGAGGGCAGGGGAGGGTCACCCCTCCACTTT CASSLEGRGGSPLHF
- TRBJ2-2 TRBV6-1 - TGTGCCAGCAATCCCCTCCGGGACATACAGTCCGGGGAGCTGTTTTTT CASNPLRDIQSGELFF
- TRBJ1-5 TRBV2 once TGTGCCAGCAGTGCCGCGACAGTTAGCAATCAGCCACAGCATTTT CASSAATVSNQPQHF
TRBD2 TRBJ2-3 TRBV5-1 - TGCGCCAGCAGCGGCCAAAGCGGGGGGGCCAAGGATACGCAGTATTTT CASSGQSGGAKDTQYF
- TRBJ2-5 TRBV12-3/TRBV12-4 - TGTGCCAGCAGCCCCCAAGCGATCGGGAGCGTGGAGACCCAGTACTTC CASSPQAIGSVETQYF
TRBD1 TRBJ2-7 TRBV15 few TGTGCCACCAGCAGAGATCAGGGGGTCTACGAGCAGTACTTC CATSRDQGVYEQYF
TRBD2 TRBJ2-2 TRBV7-2 once TGTGCCAGCAGAAGGGACTATACCGGGGAGCTGTTTTTT CASRRDYTGELFF